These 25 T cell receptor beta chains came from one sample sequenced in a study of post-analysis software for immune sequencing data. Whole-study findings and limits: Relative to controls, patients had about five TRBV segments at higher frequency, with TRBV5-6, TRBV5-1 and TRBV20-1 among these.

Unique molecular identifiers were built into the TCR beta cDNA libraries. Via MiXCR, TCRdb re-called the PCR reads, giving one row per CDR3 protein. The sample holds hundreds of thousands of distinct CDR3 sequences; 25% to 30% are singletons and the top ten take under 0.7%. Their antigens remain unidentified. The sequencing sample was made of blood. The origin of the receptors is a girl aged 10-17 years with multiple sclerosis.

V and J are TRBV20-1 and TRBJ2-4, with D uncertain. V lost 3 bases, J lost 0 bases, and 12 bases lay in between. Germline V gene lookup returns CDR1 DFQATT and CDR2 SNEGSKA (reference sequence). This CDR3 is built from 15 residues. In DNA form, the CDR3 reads TGCAGTGCTAGCAGCTCTACCCTAGCCAAAAACATTCAGTACTTC. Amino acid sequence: CSASSSTLAKNIQYF.

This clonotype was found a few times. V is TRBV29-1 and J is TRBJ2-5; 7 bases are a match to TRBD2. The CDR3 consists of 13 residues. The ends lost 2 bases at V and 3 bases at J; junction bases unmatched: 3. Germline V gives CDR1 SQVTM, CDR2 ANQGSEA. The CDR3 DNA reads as TGCAGCGTTGAACCGGGAGGTAAAGAGACCCAGTACTTC. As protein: CSVEPGGKETQYF.

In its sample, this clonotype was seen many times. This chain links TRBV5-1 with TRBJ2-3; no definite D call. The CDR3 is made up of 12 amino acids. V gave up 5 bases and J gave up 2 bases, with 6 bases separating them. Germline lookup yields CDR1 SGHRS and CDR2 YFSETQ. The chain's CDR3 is CASRDTTDTQYF. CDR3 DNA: TGCGCCAGCAGGGATACCACAGATACGCAGTATTTT.

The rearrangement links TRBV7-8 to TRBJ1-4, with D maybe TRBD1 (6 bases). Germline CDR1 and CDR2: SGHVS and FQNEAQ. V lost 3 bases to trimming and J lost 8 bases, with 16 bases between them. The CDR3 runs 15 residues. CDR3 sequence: CASSFGGAIGEKLFF. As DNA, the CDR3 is TGTGCCAGCAGCTTTGGGGGGGCGATTGGCGAAAAACTGTTTTTT.

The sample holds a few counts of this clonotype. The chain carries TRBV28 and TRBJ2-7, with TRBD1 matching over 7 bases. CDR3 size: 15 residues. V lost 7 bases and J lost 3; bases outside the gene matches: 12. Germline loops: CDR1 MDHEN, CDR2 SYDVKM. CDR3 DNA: TGTGCCAGCACCCCACAGGGGACACCAAACTACGAGCAGTACTTC. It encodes CASTPQGTPNYEQYF. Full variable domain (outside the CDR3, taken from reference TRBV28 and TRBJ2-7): DVKVTQSSRYLVKRTGEKVFLECVQDMDHENMFWYRQDPGLGLRLIYFSYDVKMKEKGDIPEGYSVSREKKERFSLILESASTNQTSMYLCASTPQGTPNYEQYFGPGTRLTVT.

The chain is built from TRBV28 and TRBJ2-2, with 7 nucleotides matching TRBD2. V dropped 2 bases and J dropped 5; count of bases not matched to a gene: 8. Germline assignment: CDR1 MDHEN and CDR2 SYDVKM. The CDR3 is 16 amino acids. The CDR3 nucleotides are TGTGCCAGCAGTTTAGCGGCGGGGGTTAGGACCGGGGAGCTGTTTTTT. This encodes CASSLAAGVRTGELFF.

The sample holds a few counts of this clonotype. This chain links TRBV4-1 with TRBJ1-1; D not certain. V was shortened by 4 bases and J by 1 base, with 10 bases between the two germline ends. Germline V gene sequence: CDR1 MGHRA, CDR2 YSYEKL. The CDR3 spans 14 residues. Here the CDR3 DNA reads TGCGCCAGCAGCCCCCCGTGGGCGAACACTGAAGCTTTCTTT. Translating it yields CASSPPWANTEAFF.

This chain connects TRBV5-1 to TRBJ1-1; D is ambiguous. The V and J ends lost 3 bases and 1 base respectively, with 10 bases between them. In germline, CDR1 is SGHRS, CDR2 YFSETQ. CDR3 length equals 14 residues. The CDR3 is CASSYGVTNTEAFF. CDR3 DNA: TGCGCCAGCAGCTATGGCGTCACGAACACTGAAGCTTTCTTT.

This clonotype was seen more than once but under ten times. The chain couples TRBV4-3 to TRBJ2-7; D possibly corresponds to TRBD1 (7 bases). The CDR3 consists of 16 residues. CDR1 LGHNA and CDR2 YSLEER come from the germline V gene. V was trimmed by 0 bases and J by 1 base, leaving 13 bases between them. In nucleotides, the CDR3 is TGCGCCAGCAGCCAAGATGGCCAGGGGGGTTCCTACGAGCAGTACTTC. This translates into CASSQDGQGGSYEQYF.

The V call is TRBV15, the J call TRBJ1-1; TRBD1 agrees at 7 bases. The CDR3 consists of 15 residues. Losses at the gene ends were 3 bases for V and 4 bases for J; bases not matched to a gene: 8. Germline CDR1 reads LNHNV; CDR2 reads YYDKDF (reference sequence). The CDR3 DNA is TGTGCCACCAGCAGGGCGACAGGGTTGGGCACTGAAGCTTTCTTT. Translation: CATSRATGLGTEAFF.

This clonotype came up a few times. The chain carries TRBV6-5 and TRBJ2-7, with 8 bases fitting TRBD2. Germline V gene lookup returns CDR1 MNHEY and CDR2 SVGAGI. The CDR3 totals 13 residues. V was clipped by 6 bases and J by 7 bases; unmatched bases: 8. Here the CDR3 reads CASSPIGGGEQYF. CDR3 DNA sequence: TGTGCCAGCAGCCCCATCGGGGGGGGAGAGCAGTACTTC.

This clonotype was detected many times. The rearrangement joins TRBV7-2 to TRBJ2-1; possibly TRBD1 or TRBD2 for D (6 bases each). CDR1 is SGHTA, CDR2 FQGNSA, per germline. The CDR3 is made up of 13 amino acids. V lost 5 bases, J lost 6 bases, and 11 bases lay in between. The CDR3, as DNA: TGTGCCAGCAGCCCCAGGGGAGGCAATGAGCAGTTCTTC. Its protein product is CASSPRGGNEQFF.

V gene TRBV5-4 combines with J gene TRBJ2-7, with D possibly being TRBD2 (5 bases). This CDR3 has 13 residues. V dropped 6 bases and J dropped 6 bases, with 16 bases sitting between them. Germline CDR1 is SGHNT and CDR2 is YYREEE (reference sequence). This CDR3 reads CASTTSRGAEQYF. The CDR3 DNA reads TGTGCCAGCACCACCTCCCGGGGAGCCGAGCAGTACTTC. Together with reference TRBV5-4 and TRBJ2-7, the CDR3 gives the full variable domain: ETGVTQSPTHLIKTRGQQVTLRCSSQSGHNTVSWYQQALGQGPQFIFQYYREEENGRGNFPPRFSGLQFPNYSSELNVNALELDDSALYLCASTTSRGAEQYFGPGTRLTVT.

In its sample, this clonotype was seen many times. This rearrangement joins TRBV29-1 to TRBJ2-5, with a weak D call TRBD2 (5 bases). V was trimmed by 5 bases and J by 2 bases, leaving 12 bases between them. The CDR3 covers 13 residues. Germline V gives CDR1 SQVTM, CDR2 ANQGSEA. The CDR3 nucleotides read TGCAGCGTTCAGACTATCACGCAAGAGACCCAGTACTTC. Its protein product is CSVQTITQETQYF.

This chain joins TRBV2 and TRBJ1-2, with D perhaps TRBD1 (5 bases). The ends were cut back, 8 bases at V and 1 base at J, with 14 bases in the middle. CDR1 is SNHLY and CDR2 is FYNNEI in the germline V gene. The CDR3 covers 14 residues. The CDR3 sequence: CASLPGAFNYGYTF. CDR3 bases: TGTGCCAGCCTACCCGGGGCCTTTAACTATGGCTACACCTTC.

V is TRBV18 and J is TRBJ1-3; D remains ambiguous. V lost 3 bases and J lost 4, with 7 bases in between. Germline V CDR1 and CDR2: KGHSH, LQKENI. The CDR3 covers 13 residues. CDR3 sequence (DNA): TGTGCCAGCTCACCCTCAATCGGAAACACCATATATTTT. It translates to CASSPSIGNTIYF.

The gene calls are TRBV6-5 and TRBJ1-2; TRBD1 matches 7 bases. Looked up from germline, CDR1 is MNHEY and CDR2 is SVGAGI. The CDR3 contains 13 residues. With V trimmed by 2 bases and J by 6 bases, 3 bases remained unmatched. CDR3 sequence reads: CASSYDRVDGYTF. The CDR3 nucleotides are TGTGCCAGCAGTTACGACAGGGTGGATGGCTACACCTTC.

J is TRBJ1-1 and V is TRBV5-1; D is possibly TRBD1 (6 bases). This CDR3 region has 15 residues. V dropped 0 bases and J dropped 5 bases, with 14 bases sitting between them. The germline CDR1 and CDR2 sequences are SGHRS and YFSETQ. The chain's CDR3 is CASSLEGGLRTEAFF. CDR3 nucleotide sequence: TGCGCCAGCAGCTTGGAGGGGGGGCTGAGGACTGAAGCTTTCTTT.

This chain's CDR3 is CASSPTRQGAVYGYTF. As DNA, the CDR3 is TGTGCCAGCAGTCCGACCAGACAGGGGGCGGTCTATGGCTACACCTTC. This sequence joins TRBV12-3 or TRBV12-4 and TRBJ1-2, with 10 bases fitting TRBD1. The CDR3 is 16 residues long. V was clipped by 5 bases and J by 4 bases; unmatched bases: 10.

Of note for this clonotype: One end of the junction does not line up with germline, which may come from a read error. CDR3 sequence (DNA): TGCAGTGATAGAGGGAGCCATGAGCAGGTCTTC. As protein: CSDRGSHEQVF. The chain combines TRBV20-1 with TRBJ2-1, with D perhaps matching TRBD2 (5 bases). The CDR3 extends over 11 amino acids. Germline CDR1 and CDR2: DFQATT and SNEGSKA (reference sequence).

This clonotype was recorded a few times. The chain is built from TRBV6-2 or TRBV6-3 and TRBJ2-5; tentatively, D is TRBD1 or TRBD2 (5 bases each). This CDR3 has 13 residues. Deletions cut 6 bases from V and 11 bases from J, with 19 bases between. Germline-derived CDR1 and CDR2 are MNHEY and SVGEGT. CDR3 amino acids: CASSRDPSPQQYF. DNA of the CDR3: TGTGCCAGCAGCAGGGACCCGAGTCCCCAGCAGTACTTC.

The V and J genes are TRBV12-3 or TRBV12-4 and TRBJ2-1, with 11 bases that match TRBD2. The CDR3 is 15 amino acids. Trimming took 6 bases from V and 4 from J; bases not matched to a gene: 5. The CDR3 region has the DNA TGTGCCAGCAGAGGGACTAGCGGAATATACAATGAGCAGTTCTTC. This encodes CASRGTSGIYNEQFF.

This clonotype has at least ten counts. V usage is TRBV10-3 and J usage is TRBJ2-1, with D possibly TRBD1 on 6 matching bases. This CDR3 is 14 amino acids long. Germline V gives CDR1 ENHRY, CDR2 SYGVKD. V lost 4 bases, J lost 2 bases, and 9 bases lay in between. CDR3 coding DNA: TGTGCCATCAGTGGGCAGGGGCCCTACAATGAGCAGTTCTTC. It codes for CAISGQGPYNEQFF.

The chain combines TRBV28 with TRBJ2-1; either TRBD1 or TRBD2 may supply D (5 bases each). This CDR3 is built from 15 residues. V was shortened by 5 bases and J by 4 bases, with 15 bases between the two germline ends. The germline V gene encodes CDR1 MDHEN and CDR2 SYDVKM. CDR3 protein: CASSTGTPVYNEQFF. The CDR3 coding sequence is TGTGCCAGCAGTACCGGGACCCCCGTATACAATGAGCAGTTCTTC.

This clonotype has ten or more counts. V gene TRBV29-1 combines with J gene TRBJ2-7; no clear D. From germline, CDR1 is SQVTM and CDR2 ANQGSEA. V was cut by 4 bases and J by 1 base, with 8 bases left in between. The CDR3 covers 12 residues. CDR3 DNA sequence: TGCAGCGTTGGGGTCGGGTCCTACGAGCAGTACTTC. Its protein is CSVGVGSYEQYF.